Detailed here is one T cell receptor beta chain. Treatment described: over 15 received Ad26.COV2.S at low or high dose, single or two shots; several received placebo; per-sample allocation not given. Each sample was drawn 63 days after the first injection (of vaccine or placebo). The data were obtained in a study of Ad26.COV2.S vaccination and SARS-CoV-2 variants. Libraries were prepared by immunoSEQ multiplex PCR; TCRdb keeps only in-frame clonotypes and omits some of them. The data contain hundreds of thousands of clones, about 88% of them singletons. V was trimmed by 3 bases and J by 5 bases, leaving 1 base between them. CDR1 SQVTM and CDR2 ANQGSEA come from the germline V gene. CDR3 length equals 9 residues.

This sequence joins TRBV29-1 and TRBJ1-1; D unclear. This receptor was identified in a person between 18 and 65 years old who received the Ad26.COV2.S COVID-19 vaccine or a placebo. Specimen: peripheral blood, collected in a trial of Ad26.COV2.S vaccine versus placebo. Here the CDR3 DNA reads TGCAGCGTTGATACTGAAGCTTTCTTT. Residues: CSVDTEAFF. Based on the CDR3 plus reference TRBV29-1 and TRBJ1-1, the full variable domain is SAVISQKPSRDICQRGTSLTIQCQVDSQVTMMFWYRQQPGQSLTLIATANQGSEATYESGFVIDKFPISRPNLTFSTLTVSNMSPEDSSIYLCSVDTEAFFGQGTRLTVV.